A single sample gave rise to the 30 T cell receptor beta chains below, sequenced in a study of kidney transplant recipient with SARS-CoV-2 infection. MiXCR, applied by TCRdb to the reads, yields one record per CDR3 protein. The sample records 200,000 to 250,000 distinct CDR3 sequences, 25% to 30% being singletons. The sample consisted of a blood sample, taken at baseline and between days 110 and 120 from a kidney transplant recipient. These receptors originate from a male patient younger than 45 who had COVID-19 and was a kidney transplant recipient. Some T cells may be transferred from the graft donor.

As for this clonotype: This may stem from a read error, because a much larger clone lies one nucleotide away. CDR3 bases: TGTGCCAACAGTTTTAGAATTTCGGGGGACCTTTCCTACGAGCAGTACTTC. Its protein product is CANSFRISGDLSYEQYF. The V and J genes are TRBV28 and TRBJ2-7; TRBD2 is a possible D gene (6 bases). The germline CDR1 and CDR2 sequences are MDHEN and SYDVKM. This CDR3 has 17 amino acids.

Notes on this clonotype: This may stem from a read error, because a much larger clone lies one nucleotide away. V usage is TRBV7-8 and J usage is TRBJ2-6; D assignment may be TRBD1 or TRBD2 (5 bases each). The CDR3 is made up of 17 amino acids. The germline gives CDR1 SGHVS, CDR2 FQNEAQ. The CDR3 sequence is CANSLGTAVSGANVLTF. The CDR3 nucleotides are TGTGCCAACAGCTTAGGGACGGCGGTCTCTGGGGCCAACGTCCTGACTTTC. The whole variable domain, remainder taken from reference TRBV7-8 and TRBJ2-6, is GAGVSQSPRYKVAKRGQDVALRCDPISGHVSLFWYQQALGQGPEFLTYFQNEAQLDKSGLPSDRFFAERPEGSVSTLKIQRTQQEDSAVYLCANSLGTAVSGANVLTFGAGSRLTVL.

There are many counts of this clonotype. The chain combines TRBV20-1 with TRBJ1-5, with 10 bases fitting TRBD1. CDR1 DFQATT and CDR2 SNEGSKA come from the germline V gene (reference sequence). V shed 6 bases and J 3 bases; nucleotides not matched to a gene: 11. The CDR3 consists of 16 residues. The CDR3 DNA reads TGCAGTGCAGTTAGGTGGGACAGGGGTAACAATCAGCCCCAGCATTTT. Its protein is CSAVRWDRGNNQPQHF.

This clonotype appeared many times. The chain employs TRBV1 and TRBJ1-6. TRBV1 is tagged as a pseudogene. The CDR3 is made up of 12 amino acids. The DNA of the CDR3 is TGCACCAGCAGCCATAACGGGTCACCCCTCCACTTT. Translated, it gives CTSSHNGSPLHF.

This clonotype was observed at least ten times. The chain is built from TRBV28 and TRBJ2-3; D gene unclear. The CDR3 spans 12 residues. Germline loops: CDR1 MDHEN, CDR2 SYDVKM. The V end was cut by 7 bases, the J end by 3 bases, with 8 bases between. The DNA of the CDR3 is TGTGCCAGCAACATAGGGACAGATACGCAGTATTTT. Its protein product is CASNIGTDTQYF.

Concerning this clonotype: A read error is possible here, since a much larger clone lies one base away. The chain combines TRBV4-3 with TRBJ2-1; TRBD2 matches at 7 bases. The V gene end was trimmed by 5 bases and the J gene end by 3 bases; junction bases not matched to a gene: 16. Germline lookup yields CDR1 LGHNA and CDR2 YSLEER. The length of the CDR3 is 18 residues. For the CDR3, the DNA is TGCGCCAGCAGCGCACAAAACCTCGGACTAGTCCACTACAATGAGCAGTTCTTC. As protein: CASSAQNLGLVHYNEQFF.

This clonotype was picked up one time. Since a much larger clone is just one base distant, this may be a read error. CDR3 in amino acids: CASELAGAYERYF. CDR3 in DNA: TGTGCCAGTGAACTAGCGGGGGCCTACGAGCGGTACTTC. The chain is built from TRBV3-1 and TRBJ2-7, with 11 nucleotides matching TRBD2. Germline V lookup: CDR1 LGHDT, CDR2 YNNKEL (reference sequence). The CDR3 runs to 13 residues.

This clonotype was picked up many times. This sequence joins TRBV3-1 and TRBJ2-3, with 10 bases matching TRBD2. After removal of 4 bases from V and 2 bases from J, the junction contained 6 bases not matched to a gene. The CDR3 is 16 amino acids. Germline V gene sequence: CDR1 LGHDT, CDR2 YNNKEL (reference sequence). The CDR3 protein is CASSLRTSGSTDTQYF. CDR3 bases: TGTGCCAGCAGCCTGAGGACTAGCGGTTCCACAGATACGCAGTATTTT.

A word on this clonotype: Being one base from a much bigger clone, this may be a read error. This rearrangement joins TRBV5-4 to TRBJ2-3, with 9 bases identical to TRBD2. CDR1 is SGHNT, CDR2 YYREEE, per germline (reference sequence). CDR3 length equals 15 residues. The CDR3, as DNA: TGTGCCAGCAGCGGGGCAGGGACTAGCAGAGATACGCAGTATTTT. Encoded protein: CASSGAGTSRDTQYF.

Ten or more counts support this clonotype. The chain recombines TRBV2 with TRBJ1-3; D unclear. Trimming took 4 bases from V and 0 from J, leaving 10 bases between them. Per germline, CDR1 SNHLY and CDR2 FYNNEI. The CDR3 loop spans 15 amino acids. The CDR3 nucleotides are TGTGCCAGCAGTGTCACGGGGAGCTCTGGAAACACCATATATTTT. This gives the protein CASSVTGSSGNTIYF.

This clonotype appeared a few times. The V gene is TRBV8-2, the J gene TRBJ2-6. TRBV8-2 is a listed pseudogene. This CDR3 has 17 residues. CDR3 loop: CGINLRITQSRANVLTF. CDR3 bases: TGTGGCATTAATTTGAGGATAACACAAAGTCGGGCCAACGTCCTGACTTTC.

This clonotype was counted between two and nine times. This clone may be a read error of a much larger clone one base away. This chain joins TRBV6-4 and TRBJ1-2; D remains ambiguous. The germline V gene encodes CDR1 MRHNA and CDR2 SNTAGT. This CDR3 spans 17 amino acids. In DNA, the CDR3 is TGTGCCAGCAGTCGTCGACCCTCACACGGAAAGACCTATGGCTACGCCTTC. Amino acid sequence: CASSRRPSHGKTYGYAF.

In its sample, this clonotype was seen many times. CDR3 nucleotides: TGTGCCAGCAGCCAATTTGGACAGTTGAATCAGCCCCAGCATTTT. Protein product: CASSQFGQLNQPQHF. V is TRBV3-1 and J is TRBJ1-5; tentative D call: TRBD1 (6 bases). CDR1 is LGHDT, CDR2 YNNKEL, per germline (reference sequence). The CDR3 has 15 amino acids. V lost 2 bases and J lost 4, with 12 bases in between. The entire variable domain, with the rest obtained from reference TRBV3-1 and TRBJ1-5, is as follows: DTAVSQTPKYLVTQMGNDKSIKCEQNLGHDTMYWYKQDSKKFLKIMFSYNNKELIINETVPNRFSPKSPDKAHLNLHINSLELGDSAVYFCASSQFGQLNQPQHFGDGTRLSIL.

This clonotype was recorded at least ten times. The CDR3 DNA sequence: TGCGCCAGCAGTTTTGTAACGCTACGCAGAAAGACCTATGGCTACACCTTC. Its translation is CASSFVTLRRKTYGYTF. The chain carries TRBV23-1 and TRBJ1-2, with D unclear. TRBV23-1 is classed as an ORF, of uncertain function. V lost 5 bases, J lost 4 bases, and 23 bases lay in between. The CDR3 loop spans 17 amino acids.

As for this clonotype: Possible read error: a much larger clone is one base away. The CDR3 DNA sequence: TGTGCCAGCAGCTTACAGGGATGGACAGATACGCGGTATTTT. Translated: CASSLQGWTDTRYF. This chain joins TRBV5-6 and TRBJ2-3; possible D gene TRBD1, 6 bases. Germline assignment: CDR1 SGHDT and CDR2 YYEEEE. This CDR3 comprises 14 residues.

This clonotype appeared many times. The V gene is TRBV29-1, the J gene TRBJ1-3; D perhaps matches TRBD1 (5 bases). Germline loops: CDR1 SQVTM, CDR2 ANQGSEA. With 0 bases removed from V and 6 bases from J, the gap between germline ends came to 15 bases. The CDR3 consists of 15 residues. The CDR3 sequence: CSVEDNQQGTNTIYF. CDR3 in DNA: TGCAGCGTTGAAGATAATCAGCAGGGAACAAACACCATATATTTT.

This clonotype was observed at least ten times. The rearrangement uses TRBV21-1 and TRBJ2-7; the D call of TRBD1 is as the table states it, not checked on the DNA. TRBV21-1 is given as a pseudogene. This CDR3 comprises 18 residues. CDR3 amino acids: CASSKGAKGIYGSYEQYF. CDR3 in DNA: TGTGCCAGCAGCAAAGGCGCGAAGGGGATCTACGGGTCCTACGAGCAGTACTTC.

As to this clonotype: One junction end disagrees with the germline gene, perhaps due to a read error. CDR3 protein: CASSFRSGGPGETQCF. DNA of the CDR3: TGTGCCAGCAGTTTTCGTAGCGGGGGGCCGGGAGAGACCCAGTGCTTC. V and J are TRBV12-3 or TRBV12-4 and TRBJ2-5, with 10 bases that match TRBD2. The CDR3 is 16 amino acids.

This chain uses TRBV27 with TRBJ2-1, with TRBD2 identical over 12 bases. This CDR3 spans 16 amino acids. Germline V CDR1 and CDR2: MNHEY, SMNVEV (reference sequence). The V gene end was trimmed by 6 bases and the J gene end by 6 bases; junction bases not matched to a gene: 9. Here the CDR3 reads CASSPQRLAGANEQFF. CDR3 DNA sequence: TGTGCCAGCAGCCCCCAAAGACTAGCGGGAGCCAATGAGCAGTTCTTC.

With regard to this clonotype: A much larger clone lies a single base off, so this may be a read error. V usage is TRBV5-4 and J usage is TRBJ1-2; D uncertain. V was cut by 7 bases and J by 7 bases, with 26 bases left in between. The CDR3 runs to 16 residues. From germline, CDR1 is SGHNT and CDR2 YYREEE (reference sequence). DNA of the CDR3: TGTGCCAGCTTGATTAGCGTACCAGGAAAGACCTTTGGCTACACCTTC. It is translated as CASLISVPGKTFGYTF. The variable domain in full, with the rest retrieved from reference TRBV5-4 and TRBJ1-2, is ETGVTQSPTHLIKTRGQQVTLRCSSQSGHNTVSWYQQALGQGPQFIFQYYREEENGRGNFPPRFSGLQFPNYSSELNVNALELDDSALYLCASLISVPGKTFGYTFGSGTRLTVV.

This clonotype was counted at least ten times. The chain joins TRBV30 to TRBJ2-1; D gene uncertain. The germline V gene encodes CDR1 GTSNPN and CDR2 SVGIG (reference sequence). Trimming removed 3 bases from V and 0 bases from J, with 6 bases in between. The CDR3 has 13 residues. CDR3 sequence: CAWRSYSYNEQFF. CDR3 nucleotides: TGTGCCTGGAGAAGTTACTCCTACAATGAGCAGTTCTTC.

This clonotype was counted many times. The chain uses TRBV27 and TRBJ2-2; D perhaps matches TRBD2 (6 bases). The CDR3 extends over 14 amino acids. CDR1 is MNHEY, CDR2 SMNVEV, per germline (reference sequence). V lost 3 bases and J 1 base, leaving 6 bases between the germline ends. The CDR3 here is CASSFSGNTGELFF. The CDR3 nucleotides are TGTGCCAGCAGTTTTAGCGGGAACACCGGGGAGCTGTTTTTT.

The chain employs TRBV7-2 and TRBJ1-1; perhaps TRBD1 as D (6 bases). CDR1 and CDR2 (germline): SGHTA, FQGNSA. Trimming pared 3 bases from V and 1 base from J, leaving 15 bases between. The CDR3 is 16 residues long. CDR3 nucleotide sequence: TGTGCCAGCAGCTTCAGTGGGGGCGCGGAGAACACTGAAGCTTTCTTT. Its protein product is CASSFSGGAENTEAFF.

The chain employs TRBV6-8 and TRBJ2-5; no definite D call. CDR1 and CDR2 (germline): MNHGY, SAAAGT. CDR3 size: 13 residues. The germline V and J ends were trimmed by 2 bases and 5 bases, with 9 bases remaining between them. CDR3 in amino acids: CASSYTLRETQYF. As DNA, the CDR3 is TGTGCCAGCAGTTACACGCTTAGGGAGACCCAGTACTTC.

A remark on this clonotype: A much larger clone is a single base away; this may be a read error. The chain combines TRBV3-1 with TRBJ2-3, with 8 bases that match TRBD2. Germline CDR1 LGHDT, CDR2 YNNKEL (reference sequence). This CDR3 has 16 residues. The CDR3 spells CASGQGTGGPSDTQYF. The CDR3 nucleotides are TGTGCCAGCGGCCAAGGGACGGGAGGGCCTTCAGATACGCAGTATTTT.

This clonotype came up many times. This chain uses TRBV5-1 with TRBJ1-1; 8 nucleotides line up with TRBD1. Unmatched junction bases numbered 4, after V lost 0 bases and J lost 0 bases. Germline CDR1 SGHRS, CDR2 YFSETQ. The CDR3 runs 16 residues. The CDR3 region has the DNA TGCGCCAGCAGCTTGGGGTACAGGGGGGTGAACACTGAAGCTTTCTTT. Protein product: CASSLGYRGVNTEAFF.

This clonotype came up many times. The V and J genes are TRBV4-1 and TRBJ1-1; D gene uncertain. Germline CDR1 and CDR2: MGHRA and YSYEKL. CDR3 length equals 13 residues. Trimming stripped 0 bases from V and 3 bases from J, with 5 bases between. CDR3 region: CASSQEEDTEAFF. The DNA for the CDR3 is TGCGCCAGCAGCCAAGAGGAGGACACTGAAGCTTTCTTT.

This clonotype has at least ten counts. The rearrangement uses TRBV29-1 and TRBJ2-5; 10 nucleotides line up with TRBD2. The CDR3 runs 14 residues. Germline V gene data show CDR1 as SQVTM and CDR2 as ANQGSEA. Losses at the gene ends were 3 bases for V and 11 bases for J; bases not matched to a gene: 12. The CDR3 DNA sequence: TGCAGCGTTGACGCTAGCGGGGGTGCAGGAGAGCAGTACTTC. Its translation is CSVDASGGAGEQYF.

As for this clonotype: A much bigger clone sits one base away, suggesting this may be a read error. This chain joins TRBV10-1 and TRBJ1-2; D is ambiguous. The CDR3 has 17 amino acids. The V end was cut by 5 bases, the J end by 4 bases, with 23 bases between. Germline V gene sequence: CDR1 WNHNN, CDR2 SYGVQD (reference sequence). CDR3 in amino acids: CASSLCQRSRKIYGYTF. The CDR3 coding sequence is TGCGCCAGCAGTCTGTGCCAAAGATCGCGAAAGATCTATGGCTACACCTTC.

About this clonotype itself: This may be a read error, as it is one base from a much larger clone. This CDR3 is missing its conserved last phenylalanine or tryptophan, likely due to a read error. J is TRBJ2-7 and V is TRBV7-2, with D perhaps matching TRBD2 (5 bases). V was pared by 5 bases and J by 2 bases, with 10 bases between. CDR1 and CDR2 from the germline V gene are SGHTA and FQGNSA. This CDR3 contains 13 residues. The DNA for the CDR3 is TGTGCCAGCAGCGAGCCACTAGCCTACGAGCAGTACCTC. Its protein product is CASSEPLAYEQYL.